This TCR beta chain was sequenced for a study of early T cells in non-severe SARS-CoV-2 infection. Overall study context: Sequencing of bulk RNA from unsorted whole blood was done, without chain pairing. Study observations and caveats: The study's VDJdb matching favored anti-spike CD8 responses and missed private and CD4 specificities.

The CDR3 sequence is 14 residues long. CDR1 and CDR2 from the germline V gene are DFQATT and SNEGSKA (reference sequence). The V segment lost 5 bases and the J segment 2 bases; nucleotides outside the gene matches: 7. Turning to this clonotype: Its antigen is not identified.

Attached unique molecular identifiers marked individual cDNA molecules. TCRdb passed the 5' RACE reads through MiXCR, listing each CDR3 protein once. The sample holds 70,000 to 75,000 distinct CDR3 sequences, roughly 15% seen once. The chain has TRBV20-1 and TRBJ2-7; 9 bases match TRBD2. Sequences were obtained from whole blood. This sequence was found in an adult who was a healthcare worker with PCR-confirmed SARS-CoV-2 infection or an uninfected control (not recorded which). CDR3: CSAPTSGSTYEQYF. For the CDR3, the DNA is TGCAGTGCTCCCACTAGCGGGTCCACCTACGAGCAGTACTTC.